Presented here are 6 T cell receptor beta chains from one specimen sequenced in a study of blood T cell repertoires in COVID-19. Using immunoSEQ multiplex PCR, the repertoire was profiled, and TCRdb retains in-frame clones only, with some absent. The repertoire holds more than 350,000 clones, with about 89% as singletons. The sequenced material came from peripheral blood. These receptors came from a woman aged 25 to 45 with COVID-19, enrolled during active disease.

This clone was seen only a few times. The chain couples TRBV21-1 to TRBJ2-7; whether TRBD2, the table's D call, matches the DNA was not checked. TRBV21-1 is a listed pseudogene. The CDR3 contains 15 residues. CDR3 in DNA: TGTGCCAGCAGCAAAGGCGGGATGTGGGGCTACGAGCAGTACGTC. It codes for CASSKGGMWGYEQYV.

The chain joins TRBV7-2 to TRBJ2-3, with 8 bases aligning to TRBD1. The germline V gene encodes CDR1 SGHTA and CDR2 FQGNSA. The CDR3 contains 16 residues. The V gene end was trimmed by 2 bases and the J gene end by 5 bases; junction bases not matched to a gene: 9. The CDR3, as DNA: TGTGCCAGCAGCTTAACAGGGGTAACAGGGGGAGATACGCAGTATTTT. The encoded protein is CASSLTGVTGGDTQYF. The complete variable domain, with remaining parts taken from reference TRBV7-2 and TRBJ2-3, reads GAGVSQSPSNKVTEKGKDVELRCDPISGHTALYWYRQSLGQGLEFLIYFQGNSAPDKSGLPSDRFSAERTGGSVSTLTIQRTQQEDSAVYLCASSLTGVTGGDTQYFGPGTRLTVL.

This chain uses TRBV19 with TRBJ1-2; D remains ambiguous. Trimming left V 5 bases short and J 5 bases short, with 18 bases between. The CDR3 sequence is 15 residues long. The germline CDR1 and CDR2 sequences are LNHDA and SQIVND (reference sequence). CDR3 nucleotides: TGTGCCAGTAGTGGCCGGGAACGCTCCCATTATGGCTACACCTTC. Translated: CASSGRERSHYGYTF.

Written as DNA, the CDR3 is TGTGCCAGCAGTAGGACAGGCCAAACCAATCAGCCCCAGCATTTT. Encoded protein: CASSRTGQTNQPQHF. The genes are TRBV28 and TRBJ1-5, with 7 bases that match TRBD1. The CDR3 has 15 amino acids. The V gene end was trimmed by 5 bases and the J gene end by 3 bases; junction bases not matched to a gene: 7. CDR1 and CDR2 (germline): MDHEN, SYDVKM.

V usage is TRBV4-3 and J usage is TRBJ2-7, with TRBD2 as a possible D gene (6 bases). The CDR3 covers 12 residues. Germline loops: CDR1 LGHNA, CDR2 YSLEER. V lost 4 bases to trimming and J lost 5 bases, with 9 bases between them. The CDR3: CASSPGGHEQYV. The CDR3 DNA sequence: TGCGCCAGCAGCCCCGGGGGTCACGAGCAGTACGTC.

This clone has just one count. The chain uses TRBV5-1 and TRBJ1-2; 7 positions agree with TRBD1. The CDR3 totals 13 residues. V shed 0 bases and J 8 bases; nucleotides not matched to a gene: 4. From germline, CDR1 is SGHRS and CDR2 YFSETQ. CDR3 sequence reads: CASSLEGGRGYTF. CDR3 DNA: TGCGCCAGCAGCTTGGAAGGGGGCAGGGGCTACACCTTC. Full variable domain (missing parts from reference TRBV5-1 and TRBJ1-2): KAGVTQTPRYLIKTRGQQVTLSCSPISGHRSVSWYQQTPGQGLQFLFEYFSETQRNKGNFPGRFSGRQFSNSRSEMNVSTLELGDSALYLCASSLEGGRGYTFGSGTRLTVV.